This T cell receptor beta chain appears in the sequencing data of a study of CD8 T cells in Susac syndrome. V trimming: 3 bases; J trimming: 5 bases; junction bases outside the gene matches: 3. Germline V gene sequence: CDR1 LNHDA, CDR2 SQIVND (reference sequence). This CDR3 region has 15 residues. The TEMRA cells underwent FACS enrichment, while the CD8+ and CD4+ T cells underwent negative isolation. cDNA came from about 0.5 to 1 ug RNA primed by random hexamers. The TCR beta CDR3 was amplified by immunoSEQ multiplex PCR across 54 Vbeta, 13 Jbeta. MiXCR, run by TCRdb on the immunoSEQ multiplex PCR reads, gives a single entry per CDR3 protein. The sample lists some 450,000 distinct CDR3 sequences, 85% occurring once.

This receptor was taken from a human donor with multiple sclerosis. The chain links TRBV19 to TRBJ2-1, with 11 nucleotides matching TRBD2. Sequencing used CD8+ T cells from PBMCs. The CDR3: CASSIGTSGNNEQFF. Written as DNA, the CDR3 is TGTGCCAGTAGTATTGGGACTAGCGGCAACAATGAGCAGTTCTTC.